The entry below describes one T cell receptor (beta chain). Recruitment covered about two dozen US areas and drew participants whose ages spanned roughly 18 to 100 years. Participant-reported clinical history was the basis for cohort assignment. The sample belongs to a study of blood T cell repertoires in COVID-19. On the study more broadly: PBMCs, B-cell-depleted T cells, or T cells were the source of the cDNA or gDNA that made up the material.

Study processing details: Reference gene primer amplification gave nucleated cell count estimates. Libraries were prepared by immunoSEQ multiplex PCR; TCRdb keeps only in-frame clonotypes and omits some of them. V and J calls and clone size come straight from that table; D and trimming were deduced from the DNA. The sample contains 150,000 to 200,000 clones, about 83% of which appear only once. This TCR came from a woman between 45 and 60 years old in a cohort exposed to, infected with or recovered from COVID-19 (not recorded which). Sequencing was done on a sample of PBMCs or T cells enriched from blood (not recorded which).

The CDR3 region is CASSFQGAMANEKLFF. The CDR3 nucleotides read TGTGCCAGCAGCTTCCAGGGGGCGATGGCTAATGAAAAACTGTTTTTT. The chain joins TRBV5-5 to TRBJ1-4; 8 bases match TRBD1. This CDR3 is built from 16 residues. Trimming took 2 bases from V and 3 from J; bases not matched to a gene: 6. The germline gives CDR1 SGHKS, CDR2 YYEKEE (reference sequence). Complete variable domain (other parts from reference TRBV5-5 and TRBJ1-4): DAGVTQSPTHLIKTRGQQVTLRCSPISGHKSVSWYQQVLGQGPQFIFQYYEKEERGRGNFPDRFSARQFPNYSSELNVNALLLGDSALYLCASSFQGAMANEKLFFGSGTQLSVL.